The sequence of this T cell receptor beta chain was determined in a study of T cell changes during pregnancy in multiple sclerosis. Data came from immunoSEQ multiplex PCR; TCRdb stores just in-frame clones and leaves some out. The sample shows 90,000 or so clones, approximately 93% of them seen only once. This CDR3 contains 11 residues. Germline loops: CDR1 SNHLY, CDR2 FYNNEI. The V end lost 7 bases, the J end lost 8 bases, and 9 bases lay between the germline ends. This TCR derives from a female donor in good health, enrolled as a control in a pregnancy study. The chain couples TRBV2 to TRBJ1-3; no clear D. The source material was peripheral blood, sampled after pregnancy. The CDR3 bases are TGTGCCAGCAAACAGTCGTACACCATATATTTT. This translates into CASKQSYTIYF. Full variable domain (outside the CDR3, taken from reference TRBV2 and TRBJ1-3): EPEVTQTPSHQVTQMGQEVILRCVPISNHLYFYWYRQILGQKVEFLVSFYNNEISEKSEIFDDQFSVERPDGSNFTLKIRSTKLEDSAMYFCASKQSYTIYFGEGSWLTVV.